Detailed here is one TCR beta chain. The record originates from a study of blood T cell repertoires in COVID-19. The overall study: The cDNA or gDNA used as material had been derived from T cells, B-cell-depleted T cells, or PBMCs.

Deletions cut 5 bases from V and 0 bases from J, with 10 bases between. The CDR3 sequence is 14 residues long. In germline, CDR1 is SGHTA, CDR2 FQGNSA. In the original workflow: Reference gene primer amplification in the assay estimated nucleated cell counts. Method: immunoSEQ multiplex PCR; TCRdb's copy keeps in-frame clones and lacks some. V and J calls and clone size are given by that table; D and trimming were obtained from the DNA. In the table there are fewer than 85,000 clones, roughly nine tenths of which are singletons. This TCR derives from a man in his 60s with acute or convalescent COVID-19. The specimen sequenced was peripheral blood. The chain joins TRBV7-2 to TRBJ1-1; no reliable D call. Written as DNA, the CDR3 is TGTGCCAGCAGCGACCTCAGGTTGAACACTGAAGCTTTCTTT. Amino acid sequence: CASSDLRLNTEAFF.